This T cell receptor delta chain was obtained from a study of gamma-delta T cells after stem cell transplantation. TCRdb re-identified clones in the RT-PCR reads via CATT. Here the sample table reports 25 to 30 delta-chain clones. Trimming removed 6 bases at V and 3 bases at J, with 13 bases between. Per the germline V gene, CDR1 is GEAIGNYY and CDR2 is EKD. CDR3 size: 13 residues. Sequences were obtained from gamma-delta T cells. This sequence originates from a human donor. It is not recorded whose cells these are; they may come from a transplant donor. This table probably holds off-target reads from a library built for another chain. The chain joins TRDV2 to TRDJ1, with D possibly TRDD3 on 5 matching bases. CDR3 sequence reads: CACLLGLSDKLIF. The CDR3 DNA follows: TGTGCCTGTTTGCTGGGCCTCTCCGATAAACTCATCTTT.